The entry that follows covers one T cell receptor beta chain sequence. Its target is unknown. The V gene's germline CDR1 is SGHTA and CDR2 FQGNSA. Trimming took 2 bases from V and 4 from J, leaving 11 bases between them. The CDR3 is made up of 14 amino acids. The record originates from a study of identical twins. Using its own MiXCR run on the 5' RACE reads, TCRdb lists one record per CDR3 protein. The data contain roughly 1.6 million distinct CDR3 sequences, around 29% of them singletons. Study-wide findings and caveats: Beta clonotypes that were abundant in cord blood contained fewer insertions, a pattern absent from memory repertoires. Part of the zero-insertion signal could reflect confounding by invariant MAIT and iNKT cells.

This chain connects TRBV7-2 to TRBJ1-2; D ambiguous. Sequenced: cord blood. The sequence was obtained from a newborn girl in good health. This chain's CDR3 is CASSLIESVYGYTF. The CDR3 bases are TGTGCCAGCAGCTTAATAGAGTCGGTCTATGGCTACACCTTC.